These 20 T cell receptor beta chains came from one sample sequenced in a study of monozygotic twins with inflammatory bowel disease. After re-calling the 5' RACE reads, TCRdb lists one entry per CDR3 protein, DNA absent. This sample's clone table lists approximately 400,000 distinct CDR3 sequences. Sequenced material: blood. The receptors were gathered from a human donor with ulcerative colitis or Crohn's disease, or a healthy co-twin of an affected twin (not recorded which).

The chain couples TRBV7-9 to TRBJ2-2; TCRdb designates TRBD1, a call that cannot be tested without DNA. CDR1 and CDR2 from the germline V gene are SEHNR and FQNEAQ (reference sequence). The CDR3 length is 15 residues. The CDR3 reads CASSPLGGATGELFF.

This chain uses TRBV15 with TRBJ2-3. This CDR3 region has 12 residues. The germline gives CDR1 LNHNV, CDR2 YYDKDF (reference sequence). CDR3: CATSSGTGTQYF. The full variable domain, with the rest looked up from reference TRBV15 and TRBJ2-3, is DAMVIQNPRYQVTQFGKPVTLSCSQTLNHNVMYWYQQKSSQAPKLLFHYYDKDFNNEADTPDNFQSRRPNTSFCFLDIRSPGLGDTAMYLCATSSGTGTQYFGPGTRLTVL.

V and J are TRBV7-2 and TRBJ1-1; TCRdb gives TRBD1 as the D gene, but with no DNA this cannot be confirmed. The CDR3 has 16 amino acids. CDR1 and CDR2 (germline): SGHTA, FQGNSA. CDR3 residues: CASTFGTGNMNTEAFF. The full variable domain, rest sourced from reference TRBV7-2 and TRBJ1-1, is GAGVSQSPSNKVTEKGKDVELRCDPISGHTALYWYRQSLGQGLEFLIYFQGNSAPDKSGLPSDRFSAERTGGSVSTLTIQRTQQEDSAVYLCASTFGTGNMNTEAFFGQGTRLTVV.

The gene calls are TRBV6-2 or TRBV6-3 and TRBJ1-2; TCRdb indicates TRBD1, and absent DNA this call remains unverified. Germline CDR1 MNHEY, CDR2 SVGEGT. This CDR3 has 12 amino acids. The CDR3 spells CASRSPGTGYTF.

The chain recombines TRBV19 with TRBJ1-5. CDR1 and CDR2 (germline): LNHDA, SQIVND (reference sequence). The CDR3 spans 16 residues. CDR3 protein: CASSLRPGHSNQPQHF.

The CDR3: CSAKGHAVVPDTQYF. This sequence joins TRBV20-1 and TRBJ2-3; TCRdb's assignment of TRBD1 cannot be checked, as there is no DNA. The CDR3 sequence is 15 residues long. CDR1 and CDR2 (germline): DFQATT, SNEGSKA (reference sequence).

The V gene is TRBV20-1, the J gene TRBJ2-7; TCRdb gives TRBD1 as the D gene, but with no DNA this cannot be confirmed. Germline V gene sequence: CDR1 DFQATT, CDR2 SNEGSKA (reference sequence). The CDR3 runs 12 residues. CDR3 protein: CSAMTGDYEQYF.

This chain joins TRBV28 and TRBJ2-1; TCRdb gives TRBD2 as the D gene, but with no DNA this cannot be confirmed. CDR3 length: 18 amino acids. CDR1 is MDHEN, CDR2 SYDVKM, per germline. CDR3: CASSSTGLASGYNLTGFF.

The chain couples TRBV6-2 or TRBV6-3 to TRBJ1-5; TCRdb outputs TRBD1, but without DNA this stays unchecked. The CDR3 has 16 amino acids. Germline-derived CDR1 and CDR2 are MNHEY and SVGEGT. The CDR3 is CASSKQGIDSNQPQHF.

The J gene is TRBJ2-1, the V gene TRBV7-2; TCRdb lists TRBD1, though no DNA is available to test this call. Germline CDR1 is SGHTA and CDR2 is FQGNSA. The CDR3 consists of 13 residues. CDR3 protein: CASSWNRGDEQFF.

The chain carries TRBV5-5 and TRBJ2-7; TCRdb reports TRBD1, a call that lacks DNA to check it against. CDR3 size: 14 residues. The germline V gene encodes CDR1 SGHKS and CDR2 YYEKEE (reference sequence). The CDR3 here is CASGSRDSSYEQYF.

The rearrangement joins TRBV2 to TRBJ2-5; TCRdb indicates TRBD1, and absent DNA this call remains unverified. The CDR3 totals 18 residues. Germline V lookup: CDR1 SNHLY, CDR2 FYNNEI. The CDR3 reads CASSPSGQGIGKEKTQYF.

J is TRBJ2-2 and V is TRBV3-1. CDR1 LGHDT and CDR2 YNNKEL come from the germline V gene (reference sequence). The CDR3 is 14 residues long. CDR3: CASSQAPTTGELFF.

The chain employs TRBV7-7 and TRBJ2-7; there is no DNA to check the TCRdb D call of TRBD2. This CDR3 is built from 14 residues. From germline, CDR1 is SSHAT and CDR2 FNYEAQ (reference sequence). The CDR3 spells CASSYGPQSGEQYF. The full variable domain, rest sourced from reference TRBV7-7 and TRBJ2-7, is GAGVSQSPRYKVTKRGQDVTLRCDPISSHATLYWYQQALGQGPEFLTYFNYEAQPDKSGLPSDRFSAERPEGSISTLTIQRTEQRDSAMYRCASSYGPQSGEQYFGPGTRLTVT.

This sequence joins TRBV4-1 and TRBJ1-5; TCRdb names TRBD1, which stays unverified in the absence of DNA. Germline lookup yields CDR1 MGHRA and CDR2 YSYEKL. CDR3 length equals 14 residues. The CDR3 region is CASSQVQGDAPQHF.

The rearrangement links TRBV2 to TRBJ2-1. Looked up from germline, CDR1 is SNHLY and CDR2 is FYNNEI. This CDR3 spans 14 amino acids. CDR3 sequence reads: CASSGGSSRDEQFF.

The chain carries TRBV6-6 and TRBJ2-5. The CDR3 is made up of 14 amino acids. Germline V gives CDR1 MNHNY, CDR2 SVGAGI (reference sequence). The CDR3 is CASSYPGISETQYF.

The rearrangement joins TRBV20-1 to TRBJ2-3. Germline CDR1 and CDR2: DFQATT and SNEGSKA (reference sequence). The CDR3 covers 14 residues. The CDR3 sequence: CSARDSRGSDTQYF.

The chain couples TRBV7-7 to TRBJ2-1; TCRdb's assignment of TRBD1 cannot be checked, as there is no DNA. Germline CDR1 reads SSHAT; CDR2 reads FNYEAQ (reference sequence). The CDR3 length is 15 residues. The CDR3 loop is CASSFRGASYNEQFF.

J is TRBJ2-7 and V is TRBV6-1. The CDR3 totals 12 residues. Germline CDR1 is MNHNS and CDR2 is SASEGT. This CDR3 is CASSTVGDEQYF.